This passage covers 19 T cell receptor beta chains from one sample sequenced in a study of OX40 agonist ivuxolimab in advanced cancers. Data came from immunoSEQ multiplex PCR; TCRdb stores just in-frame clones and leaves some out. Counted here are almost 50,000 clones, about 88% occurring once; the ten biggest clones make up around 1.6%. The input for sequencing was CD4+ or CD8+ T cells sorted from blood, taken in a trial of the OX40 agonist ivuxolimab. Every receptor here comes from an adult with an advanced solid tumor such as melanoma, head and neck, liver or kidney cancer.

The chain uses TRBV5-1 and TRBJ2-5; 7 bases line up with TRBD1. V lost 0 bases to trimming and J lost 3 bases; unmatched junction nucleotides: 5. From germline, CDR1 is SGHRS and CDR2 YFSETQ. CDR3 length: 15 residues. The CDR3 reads CASSLAETGKETQYF. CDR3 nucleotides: TGCGCCAGCAGCTTGGCGGAGACAGGGAAAGAGACCCAGTACTTC.

The CDR3 region is CASSPYRATVDTQYF. CDR3 DNA: TGTGCCAGCAGTCCCTACAGGGCGACGGTGGATACGCAGTATTTT. The gene calls are TRBV28 and TRBJ2-3, with a tentative D call TRBD1 (6 bases). This CDR3 spans 15 amino acids. Germline lookup yields CDR1 MDHEN and CDR2 SYDVKM. Trimming took 5 bases from V and 6 from J, leaving 18 bases between them.

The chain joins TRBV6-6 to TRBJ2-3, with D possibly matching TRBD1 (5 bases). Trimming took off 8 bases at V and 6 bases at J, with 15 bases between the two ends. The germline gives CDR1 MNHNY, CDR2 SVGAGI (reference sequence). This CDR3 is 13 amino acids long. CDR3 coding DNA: TGTGCCAGCGAAAGCAGGGTGAAGGATACGCAGTATTTT. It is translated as CASESRVKDTQYF.

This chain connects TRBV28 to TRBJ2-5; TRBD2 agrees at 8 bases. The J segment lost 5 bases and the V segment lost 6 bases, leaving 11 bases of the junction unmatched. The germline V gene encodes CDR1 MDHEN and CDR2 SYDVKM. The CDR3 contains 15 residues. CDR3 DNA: TGTGCCAGCAGCGGGAGGGAAGGGGGAGCCGAGACCCAGTACTTC. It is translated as CASSGREGGAETQYF.

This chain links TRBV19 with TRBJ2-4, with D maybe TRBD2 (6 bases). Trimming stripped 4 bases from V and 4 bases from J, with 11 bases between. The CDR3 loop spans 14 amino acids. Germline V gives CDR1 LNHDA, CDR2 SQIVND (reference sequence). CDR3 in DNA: TGTGCCAGTAGTAACCCGGGGGAGAAAAACATTCAGTACTTC. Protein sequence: CASSNPGEKNIQYF.

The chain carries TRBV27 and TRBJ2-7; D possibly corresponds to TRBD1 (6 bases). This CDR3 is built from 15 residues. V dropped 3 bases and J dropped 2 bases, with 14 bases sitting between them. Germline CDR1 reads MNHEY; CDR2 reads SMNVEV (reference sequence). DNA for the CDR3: TGTGCCAGCAGTTTGGAAAGGGGGAAGGCCTACGAGCAGTACTTC. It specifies CASSLERGKAYEQYF.

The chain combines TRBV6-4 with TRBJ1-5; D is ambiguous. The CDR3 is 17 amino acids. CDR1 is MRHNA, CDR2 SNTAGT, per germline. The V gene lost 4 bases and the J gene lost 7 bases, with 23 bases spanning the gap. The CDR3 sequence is CASSVACWGGRGQPQHF. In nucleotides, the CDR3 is TGTGCCAGCAGTGTCGCCTGCTGGGGAGGCCGGGGACAGCCCCAGCATTTT.

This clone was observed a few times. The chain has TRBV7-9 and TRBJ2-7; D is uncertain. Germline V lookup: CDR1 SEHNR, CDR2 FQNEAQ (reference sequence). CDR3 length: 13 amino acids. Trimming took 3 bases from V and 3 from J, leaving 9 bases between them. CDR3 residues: CASSLGYGYEQYF. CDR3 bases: TGTGCCAGCAGCTTGGGCTACGGCTACGAGCAGTACTTC.

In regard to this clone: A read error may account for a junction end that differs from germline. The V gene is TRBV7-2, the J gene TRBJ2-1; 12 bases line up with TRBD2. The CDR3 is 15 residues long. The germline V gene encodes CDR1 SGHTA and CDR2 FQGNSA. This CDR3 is CASSLAGGPNNEQFF. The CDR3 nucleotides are TGTGCCAGCAGCCTAGCGGGAGGGCCGAACAATGAGCAGTTCTTC.

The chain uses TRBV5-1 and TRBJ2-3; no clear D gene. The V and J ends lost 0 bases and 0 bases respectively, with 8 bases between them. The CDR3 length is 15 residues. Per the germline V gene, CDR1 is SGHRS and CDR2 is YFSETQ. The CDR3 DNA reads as TGCGCCAGCAGCTTGGGGGGTCCTAGCACAGATACGCAGTATTTT. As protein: CASSLGGPSTDTQYF. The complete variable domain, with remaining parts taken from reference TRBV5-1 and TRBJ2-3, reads KAGVTQTPRYLIKTRGQQVTLSCSPISGHRSVSWYQQTPGQGLQFLFEYFSETQRNKGNFPGRFSGRQFSNSRSEMNVSTLELGDSALYLCASSLGGPSTDTQYFGPGTRLTVL.

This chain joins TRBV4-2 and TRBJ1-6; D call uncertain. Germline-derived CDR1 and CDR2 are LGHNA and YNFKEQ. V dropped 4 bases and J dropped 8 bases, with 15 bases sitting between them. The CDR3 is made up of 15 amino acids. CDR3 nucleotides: TGTGCCAGCAGCCCCCTGACTCAGGCAGATTCACCCCTCCACTTT. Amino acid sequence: CASSPLTQADSPLHF.

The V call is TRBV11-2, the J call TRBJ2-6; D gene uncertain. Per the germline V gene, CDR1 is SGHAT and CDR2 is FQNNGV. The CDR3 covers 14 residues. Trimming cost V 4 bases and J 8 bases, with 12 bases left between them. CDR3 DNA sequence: TGTGCCAGCAGCTCCGGGTCCTGGACCAACGTCCTGACTTTC. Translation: CASSSGSWTNVLTF.

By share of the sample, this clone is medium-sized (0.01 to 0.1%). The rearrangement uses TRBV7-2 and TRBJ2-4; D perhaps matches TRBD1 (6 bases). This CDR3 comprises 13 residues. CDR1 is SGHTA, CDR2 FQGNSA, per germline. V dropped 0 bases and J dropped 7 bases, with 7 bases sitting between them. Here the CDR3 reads CASSLAGHNIQYF. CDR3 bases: TGTGCCAGCAGCTTAGCGGGACACAACATTCAGTACTTC.

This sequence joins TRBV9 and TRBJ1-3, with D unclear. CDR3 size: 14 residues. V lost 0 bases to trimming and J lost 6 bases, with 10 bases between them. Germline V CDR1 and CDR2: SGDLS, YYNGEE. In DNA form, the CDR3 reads TGTGCCAGCAGCGTAGAGGGCCAGAAAAACACCATATATTTT. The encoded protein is CASSVEGQKNTIYF.

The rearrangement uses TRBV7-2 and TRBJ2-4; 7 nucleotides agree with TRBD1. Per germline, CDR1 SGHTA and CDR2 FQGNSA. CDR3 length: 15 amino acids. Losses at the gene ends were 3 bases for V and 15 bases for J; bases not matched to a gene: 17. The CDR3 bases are TGTGCCAGCAGCTTCCTAGGGGGCGCCGAGGGGGCCCGGTACTTC. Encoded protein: CASSFLGGAEGARYF. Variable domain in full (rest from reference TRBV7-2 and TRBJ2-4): GAGVSQSPSNKVTEKGKDVELRCDPISGHTALYWYRQSLGQGLEFLIYFQGNSAPDKSGLPSDRFSAERTGGSVSTLTIQRTQQEDSAVYLCASSFLGGAEGARYFGAGTRLSVL.

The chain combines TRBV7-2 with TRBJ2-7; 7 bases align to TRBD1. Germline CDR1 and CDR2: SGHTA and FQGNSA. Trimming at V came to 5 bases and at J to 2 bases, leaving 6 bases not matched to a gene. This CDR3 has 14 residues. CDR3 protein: CASSKGAITYEQYF. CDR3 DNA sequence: TGTGCCAGCAGCAAGGGGGCAATTACCTACGAGCAGTACTTC.

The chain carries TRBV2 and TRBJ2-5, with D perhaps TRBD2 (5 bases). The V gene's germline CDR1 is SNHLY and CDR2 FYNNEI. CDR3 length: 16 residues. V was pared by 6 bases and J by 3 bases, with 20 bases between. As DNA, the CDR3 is TGTGCCAGCAGGAGGGCTGGAGGACTGACTGAAGAGACCCAGTACTTC. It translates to CASRRAGGLTEETQYF. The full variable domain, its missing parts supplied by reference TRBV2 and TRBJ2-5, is EPEVTQTPSHQVTQMGQEVILRCVPISNHLYFYWYRQILGQKVEFLVSFYNNEISEKSEIFDDQFSVERPDGSNFTLKIRSTKLEDSAMYFCASRRAGGLTEETQYFGPGTRLLVL.

The CDR3 DNA sequence: TGTGCCATCATGGGGGAAGCAGGGGGAGGCAATGAGCAGTTCTTC. Translating gives CAIMGEAGGGNEQFF. The chain couples TRBV10-3 to TRBJ2-1, with a weak D call TRBD1 (7 bases). Deletions cut 7 bases from V and 6 bases from J, with 19 bases between. The CDR3 covers 15 residues. From germline, CDR1 is ENHRY and CDR2 SYGVKD.

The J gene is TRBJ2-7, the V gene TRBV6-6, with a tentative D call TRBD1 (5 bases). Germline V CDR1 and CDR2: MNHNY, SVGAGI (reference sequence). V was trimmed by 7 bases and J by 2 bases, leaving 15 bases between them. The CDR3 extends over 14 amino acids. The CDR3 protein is CASIKQGTTYEQYF. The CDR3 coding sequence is TGTGCCAGCATTAAGCAGGGTACGACCTACGAGCAGTACTTC.